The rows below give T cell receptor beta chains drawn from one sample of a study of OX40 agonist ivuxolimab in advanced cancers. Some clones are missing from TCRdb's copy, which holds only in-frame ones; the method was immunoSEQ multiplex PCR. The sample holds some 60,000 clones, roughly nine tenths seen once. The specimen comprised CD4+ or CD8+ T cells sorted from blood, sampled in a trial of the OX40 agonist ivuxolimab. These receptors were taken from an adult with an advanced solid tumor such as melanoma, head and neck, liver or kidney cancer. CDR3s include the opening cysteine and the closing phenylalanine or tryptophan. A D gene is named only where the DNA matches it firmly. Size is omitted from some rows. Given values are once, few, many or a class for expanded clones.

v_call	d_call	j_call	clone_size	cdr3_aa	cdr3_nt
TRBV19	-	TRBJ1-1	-	CASMRQSTEAFF	TGTGCCAGTATGCGACAGAGCACTGAAGCTTTCTTT
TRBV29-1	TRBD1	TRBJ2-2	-	CSVARTGGSGELFF	TGCAGCGTTGCACGGACAGGGGGCTCCGGGGAGCTGTTTTTT
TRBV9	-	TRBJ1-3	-	CASSVGSLSGNTIYF	TGTGCCAGCAGCGTAGGCAGCCTCTCTGGAAACACCATATATTTT
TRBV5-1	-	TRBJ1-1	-	CASSFRLNTEAFF	TGCGCCAGCAGCTTTAGGTTAAACACTGAAGCTTTCTTT
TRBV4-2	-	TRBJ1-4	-	CASSQGNSLLEKLFF	TGTGCCAGCAGCCAAGGGAACTCCCTCTTGGAAAAACTGTTTTTT
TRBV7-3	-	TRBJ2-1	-	CASSFRGGWLNEQFF	TGTGCCAGCAGCTTCAGGGGGGGTTGGCTCAATGAGCAGTTCTTC
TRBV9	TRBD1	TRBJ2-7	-	CASSVGGGTGVEQYF	TGTGCCAGCAGCGTAGGAGGGGGGACAGGGGTCGAGCAGTACTTC
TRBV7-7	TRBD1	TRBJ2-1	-	CASSLGDSLYNEQFF	TGTGCTAGCAGCTTAGGGGACAGCCTCTACAATGAGCAGTTCTTC
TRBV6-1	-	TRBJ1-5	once	CASSDPRTDQPQHF	TGTGCCAGCAGTGACCCCAGGACTGATCAGCCCCAGCATTTT
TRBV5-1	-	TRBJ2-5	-	CASSPGVVLVQETQYF	TGCGCCAGCAGCCCCGGGGTTGTACTAGTCCAAGAGACCCAGTACTTC
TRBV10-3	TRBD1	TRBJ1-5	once	CAIGQGESNQPQHF	TGTGCCATCGGACAGGGGGAGAGCAATCAGCCCCAGCATTTT
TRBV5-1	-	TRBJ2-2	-	CASSLRSVTGSNTGELFF	TGCGCCAGCAGCTTGAGATCGGTGACAGGCTCGAACACCGGGGAGCTGTTTTTT
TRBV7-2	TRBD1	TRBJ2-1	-	CASRFSQGSEQFF	TGTGCCAGCAGGTTCTCACAGGGGAGTGAGCAGTTCTTC
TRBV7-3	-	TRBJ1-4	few	CASSTQGSPPKF	TGTGCCAGCAGCACCCAGGGCTCCCCCCCAAAATTT
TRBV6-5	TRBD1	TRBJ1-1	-	CASRGTGTIDAFF	TGTGCCAGCCGGGGGACAGGGACCATCGACGCTTTCTTT
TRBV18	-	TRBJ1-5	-	CASSRQQYSNQPQHF	TGTGCCAGCTCCCGACAGCAATATAGCAATCAGCCCCAGCATTTT
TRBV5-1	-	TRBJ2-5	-	CASRTGIQETQYF	TGCGCCAGCAGAACAGGGATACAAGAGACCCAGTACTTC
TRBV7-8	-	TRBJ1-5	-	CASRLGSSNQPQHF	TGTGCCAGCAGGCTCGGGAGCAGCAATCAGCCCCAGCATTTT
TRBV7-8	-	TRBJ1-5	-	CASSSLSYNDNSNQPQHF	TGTGCCAGCAGCTCCCTCTCCTATAACGATAATAGCAATCAGCCCCAGCATTTT
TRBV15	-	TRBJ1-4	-	CATSREVGDRGF	TGTGCCACCAGCAGGGAGGTCGGGGATCGGGGGTTT